The source of this T cell receptor beta chain is a study of cytomegalovirus exposure and HLA in healthy donors. Findings and limits, study-wide: Some V segments, TRBV6-2 and TRBV6-3 among them, were indistinguishable and were therefore excluded. Judged likely to be a sequencing artifact was a cluster of highly shared sequence variants. CMV serostatus stood as the only immune exposure information on hand.

This clone was seen a single time. The antigen remains unidentified. PCR amplification relied on 60 Vbeta primers (plus 13 Jbeta primers). Per the original methods: As a later analysis found, there were 80 million to 90 million unique TCR beta chains, of which approximately 10 million were shared. Sequenced by immunoSEQ multiplex PCR; TCRdb stores in-frame clones only, minus some. For V, J and clone size, that table is used; D and trimming come from the DNA. Altogether approximately 100,000 clones are present, roughly 80% being singletons, with the ten largest covering about 1.6%. Germline V lookup: CDR1 SEHNR, CDR2 FQNEAQ (reference sequence). The ends lost 4 bases at V and 9 bases at J; junction bases unmatched: 9. This CDR3 region has 15 residues.

Material for sequencing was PBMCs. The J gene is TRBJ1-1, the V gene TRBV7-9, with 12 bases lining up with TRBD1. This receptor was identified in a man between 45 and 60 years old in good health and CMV-seronegative. The CDR3: CASSSRDRGPPQAFF. DNA for the CDR3: TGTGCCAGCAGCTCCCGGGACAGGGGGCCCCCCCAAGCTTTCTTT.